This T cell receptor beta chain appears in the sequencing data of a study of beta chain features in type 1 diabetes. Study-wide findings and caveats: Possibly, sequencing cDNA over-represented cells that had high TCR expression levels. Insertions were fewer and deletions more numerous at VDJ junctions in type 1 diabetes patients. Although PCR might favor shorter templates, it would do so equally in patients and controls.

V was shortened by 7 bases and J by 5 bases, with 17 bases between the two germline ends. This CDR3 spans 15 amino acids. Germline CDR1 is SNHLY and CDR2 is FYNNEI. The authors reverse transcribed all of the isolated RNA, so sequencing captured expressed TCRB transcripts. Profiled with immunoSEQ multiplex PCR; TCRdb holds only in-frame clones, not every one. The data contain roughly 250,000 clones, around 68% of them singletons. Remarks on this clone: Its antigen remains unidentified.

Once sorted, every population was more than 95% pure. The V gene is TRBV2, the J gene TRBJ2-2; TRBD2 might be the D (6 bases). The TCR was taken from a man aged 25-45 years in good health. Source material: naive CD4+ T cells from blood. CDR3 region: CASKSSSSDTGELFF. The CDR3 nucleotides are TGTGCCAGCAAATCTTCGTCTAGCGATACCGGGGAGCTGTTTTTT.